The 15 T cell receptor beta chains in this list originate from one sample, sequenced in a study of blood T cell repertoires in COVID-19 (dated by TCRdb to about 2020). Receptor libraries were prepared by the immunoSEQ multiplex PCR assay. The clones in this table, taken by TCRdb from immuneACCESS, are in-frame only. Not every clone is retained; where verified, under half of the shortfall comes from an unresolved V gene, and the cause of the rest is unknown. This sample lists 150,000 to 200,000 clones; 76% were detected once. The ten largest clones represent less than 20% of the sample. The sample was PBMCs or T cells enriched from blood (not recorded which). The origin of the receptors is a woman in her forties or fifties with acute COVID-19.

This clone was seen a handful of times. The chain joins TRBV4-2 to TRBJ1-1, with unresolved D. Germline loops: CDR1 LGHNA, CDR2 YNFKEQ. V lost 6 bases to trimming and J lost 5 bases, with 13 bases between them. CDR3 size: 13 residues. The CDR3 reads CASRQESTTEAFF. In nucleotides, the CDR3 is TGTGCCAGCAGGCAGGAATCGACAACTGAAGCTTTCTTT.

The genes are TRBV27 and TRBJ1-1, with 7 positions matching TRBD1. The CDR3 is 14 residues long. Germline V gene lookup returns CDR1 MNHEY and CDR2 SMNVEV (reference sequence). With 5 bases clipped from V and 3 bases from J, the junction kept 6 bases outside the gene matches. CDR3 protein: CASSRGRGDTEAFF. The CDR3 DNA reads TGTGCCAGCAGTCGAGGCAGGGGGGACACTGAAGCTTTCTTT.

This chain's CDR3 is CASSSSSTDTQYF. The CDR3 DNA follows: TGTGCCAGCAGTTCCTCGTCTACAGATACGCAGTATTTT. V is TRBV28 and J is TRBJ2-3; D ambiguous. Deletions cut 4 bases from V and 3 bases from J, with 8 bases between. The CDR3 runs to 13 residues. Germline lookup yields CDR1 MDHEN and CDR2 SYDVKM.

The gene calls are TRBV5-1 and TRBJ2-3; D gene unclear. The CDR3 has 17 residues. The germline V gene encodes CDR1 SGHRS and CDR2 YFSETQ. Trimming removed 3 bases from V and 2 bases from J, with 19 bases in between. CDR3 sequence reads: CASSSNPLYRNTDTQYF. The CDR3 DNA sequence: TGCGCCAGCAGCTCAAACCCCTTGTACAGAAACACAGATACGCAGTATTTT.

The rearrangement uses TRBV3-1 (or the pseudogene TRBV3-2) and TRBJ2-7; weak D call: TRBD1 (6 bases). The length of the CDR3 is 14 residues. V lost 3 bases and J lost 2, with 11 bases in between. Germline CDR1 and CDR2: LGHDT and YNNKEL (reference sequence). CDR3 nucleotides: TGTGCCAGCAGCCATGCAGGGGCCACCTACGAGCAGTACGTC. This codes for CASSHAGATYEQYV.

The chain recombines TRBV24-1 with TRBJ2-3, with D possibly TRBD1 on 6 matching bases. Germline V gives CDR1 KGHDR, CDR2 SFDVKD. The CDR3 length is 14 residues. The V and J ends lost 6 bases and 3 bases respectively, with 12 bases between them. Here the CDR3 reads CATSKGGLTDTQYF. The CDR3 DNA sequence: TGTGCCACCAGTAAAGGGGGATTGACAGATACGCAGTATTTT.

The rearrangement uses TRBV15 and TRBJ1-1, with D possibly matching TRBD1 (5 bases). Per the germline V gene, CDR1 is LNHNV and CDR2 is YYDKDF (reference sequence). The CDR3 sequence is 13 residues long. The germline V and J ends were trimmed by 8 bases and 1 base, with 11 bases remaining between them. CDR3 residues: CATGARSNTEAFF. The CDR3 DNA follows: TGTGCCACCGGGGCACGATCGAACACTGAAGCTTTCTTT.

The chain is built from TRBV7-3 and TRBJ2-2; D not resolved. The CDR3 has 14 amino acids. In germline, CDR1 is SGHTA, CDR2 FQGTGA. Trimming shortened V by 1 base and J by 7 bases, and 10 bases separated the two germline ends. The CDR3 bases are TGTGCCAGCAGCTTAAACCACCCGGGCGGGGAGCTGTTTTTT. As protein: CASSLNHPGGELFF.

This clone was seen only a few times. In DNA, the CDR3 is TGTGCCAGCAGTTTGCTTTTCGGGGGACCAGAACTGCAACGACCGGGGGACAATGAGCAGTTCTTC. Encoded protein: CASSLLFGGPELQRPGDNEQFF. This chain joins TRBV28 and TRBJ2-1, with a tentative D call TRBD2 (6 bases). With 3 bases removed from V and 5 bases from J, the gap between germline ends came to 35 bases. Germline values: CDR1 MDHEN, CDR2 SYDVKM. The CDR3 has 22 residues.

Many counts were recorded for this clone. The chain recombines TRBV15 with TRBJ1-5; D is possibly TRBD1 (6 bases). The CDR3 covers 16 residues. V dropped 0 bases and J dropped 4 bases, with 13 bases sitting between them. Germline CDR1 reads LNHNV; CDR2 reads YYDKDF (reference sequence). This chain's CDR3 is CATSRDIGTRNQPQHF. Written as DNA, the CDR3 is TGTGCCACCAGCAGAGATATTGGGACACGTAATCAGCCCCAGCATTTT. The full variable domain, completed using reference TRBV15 and TRBJ1-5, is DAMVIQNPRYQVTQFGKPVTLSCSQTLNHNVMYWYQQKSSQAPKLLFHYYDKDFNNEADTPDNFQSRRPNTSFCFLDIRSPGLGDTAMYLCATSRDIGTRNQPQHFGDGTRLSIL.

This chain uses TRBV5-5 with TRBJ1-2; D is ambiguous. The germline gives CDR1 SGHKS, CDR2 YYEKEE (reference sequence). Trimming stripped 0 bases from V and 4 bases from J, with 7 bases between. The CDR3 is made up of 13 amino acids. CDR3 DNA: TGTGCCAGCAGCTTGGAAAATCTCTATGGCTACACCTTC. As protein: CASSLENLYGYTF.

V gene TRBV2 combines with J gene TRBJ1-2; D not certain. V was pared by 3 bases and J by 8 bases, with 10 bases between. There are 12 residues in the CDR3. Germline-derived CDR1 and CDR2 are SNHLY and FYNNEI. CDR3 coding DNA: TGTGCCAGCAGTGAGTTGGGAGGCGGCTACACCTTC. Encoded protein: CASSELGGGYTF.

The rearrangement uses TRBV6-5 and TRBJ2-3; the match to TRBD2 covers 12 bases. V shed 2 bases and J 4 bases; nucleotides not matched to a gene: 4. Germline values: CDR1 MNHEY, CDR2 SVGAGI. This CDR3 has 16 amino acids. DNA of the CDR3: TGTGCCAGCAGTTACCAGGCTAGCGGGGGGGCAGATACGCAGTATTTT. Translation: CASSYQASGGADTQYF.

The J gene is TRBJ2-1, the V gene TRBV5-4; 10 nucleotides line up with TRBD1. Germline CDR1 reads SGHNT; CDR2 reads YYREEE (reference sequence). This CDR3 has 15 residues. With 1 base clipped from V and 7 bases from J, the junction kept 5 bases outside the gene matches. CDR3 protein: CASSLFGTGENEQFF. CDR3 nucleotide sequence: TGTGCCAGCAGCTTGTTCGGGACAGGGGAGAATGAGCAGTTCTTC.

The chain combines TRBV2 with TRBJ2-3; 7 positions match TRBD1. V lost 4 bases to trimming and J lost 4 bases; unmatched junction nucleotides: 2. The germline V gene encodes CDR1 SNHLY and CDR2 FYNNEI. CDR3 size: 13 residues. CDR3 loop: CASSGQGADTQYF. CDR3 sequence (DNA): TGTGCCAGCAGTGGGCAGGGGGCAGATACGCAGTATTTT. Variable domain in full (rest from reference TRBV2 and TRBJ2-3): EPEVTQTPSHQVTQMGQEVILRCVPISNHLYFYWYRQILGQKVEFLVSFYNNEISEKSEIFDDQFSVERPDGSNFTLKIRSTKLEDSAMYFCASSGQGADTQYFGPGTRLTVL.